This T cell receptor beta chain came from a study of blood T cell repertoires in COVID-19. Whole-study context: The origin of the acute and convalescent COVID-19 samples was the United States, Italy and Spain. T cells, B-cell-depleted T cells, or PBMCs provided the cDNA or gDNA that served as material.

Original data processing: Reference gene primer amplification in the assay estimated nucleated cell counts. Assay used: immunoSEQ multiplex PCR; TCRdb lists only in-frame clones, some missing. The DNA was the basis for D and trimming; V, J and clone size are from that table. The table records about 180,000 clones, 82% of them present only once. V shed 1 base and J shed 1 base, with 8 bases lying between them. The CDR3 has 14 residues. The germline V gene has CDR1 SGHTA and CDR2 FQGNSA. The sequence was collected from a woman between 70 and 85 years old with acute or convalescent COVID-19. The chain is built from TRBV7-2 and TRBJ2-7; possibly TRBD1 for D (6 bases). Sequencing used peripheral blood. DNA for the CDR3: TGTGCCAGCAGCTTAGTCCAGGGGTCCTACGAGCAGTACTTC. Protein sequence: CASSLVQGSYEQYF.